These 12 T cell receptor beta chains came from one sample sequenced in a study of radiotherapy plus CTLA-4 blockade in lung cancer (dated by TCRdb to the late 2010s). Preparation of the library involved the immunoSEQ multiplex PCR assay. TCRdb carries this immuneACCESS record with in-frame sequences only. Its versions omit some clonotypes, under half of them owing to an unresolved V gene in the studies checked, with the rest unexplained. The table for this sample lists approximately 80,000 clones; 60% to 85% of them were counted only once. The top ten hold approximately 22% of the sample. Material: peripheral blood, obtained from a patient treated with radiotherapy plus ipilimumab. The source is a human donor with non-small cell lung cancer whose response to radiotherapy plus ipilimumab could not be evaluated. Some clones in this sample may be carry-over from other donors' samples.

The table lists this clone with a few counts. This sequence joins TRBV11-2 and TRBJ1-1; D unclear. V was trimmed by 1 base and J by 6 bases, leaving 3 bases between them. Germline V gene data show CDR1 as SGHAT and CDR2 as FQNNGV. This CDR3 region has 11 residues. The CDR3, as DNA: TGTGCCAGCAGCTTAGCTGCTGAAGCTTTCTTT. Translated: CASSLAAEAFF.

This clone was seen once. V is TRBV7-8 and J is TRBJ1-6, with D possibly matching TRBD1 (6 bases). Trimming removed 5 bases from V and 9 bases from J, with 14 bases in between. The germline V gene has CDR1 SGHVS and CDR2 FQNEAQ. The CDR3 has 14 residues. In DNA form, the CDR3 reads TGTGCCAGCAGCCCCCCCAGGGGAAGTTCACCCCTCCACTTT. Encoded protein: CASSPPRGSSPLHF.

The V call is TRBV19, the J call TRBJ2-7; D is possibly TRBD2 (7 bases). Trimming took off 3 bases at V and 2 bases at J, with 8 bases between the two ends. Germline assignment: CDR1 LNHDA and CDR2 SQIVND (reference sequence). This CDR3 region has 13 residues. The CDR3 nucleotides are TGTGCCAGTAGTATGGGGGGGCCCTACGAGCAGTACTTC. Encoded protein: CASSMGGPYEQYF.

The rearrangement uses TRBV7-8 and TRBJ2-5; TRBD1 matches 9 bases. V gave up 5 bases and J gave up 1 base; unmatched junction bases: 5. Germline V gives CDR1 SGHVS, CDR2 FQNEAQ. CDR3 size: 15 residues. The CDR3 bases are TGTGCCAGCAGCAACCCGGGACAGGGCCAAGAGACCCAGTACTTC. Its translation is CASSNPGQGQETQYF.

The chain uses TRBV18 and TRBJ2-7, with 10 positions matching TRBD1. V lost 0 bases, J lost 6 bases, and 5 bases stayed unmatched. The CDR3 is made up of 15 amino acids. Looked up from germline, CDR1 is KGHSH and CDR2 is LQKENI. The CDR3: CASSPPGQGIGEQYF. In nucleotides, the CDR3 is TGTGCCAGCTCACCACCGGGACAGGGGATCGGCGAGCAGTACTTC.

On this clone itself: The junction departs from germline at one end; a sequencing error may be responsible. The chain uses TRBV6-6 and TRBJ1-1; D is perhaps TRBD1 (5 bases). From germline, CDR1 is MNHNY and CDR2 SVGAGI (reference sequence). The CDR3 has 14 residues. The CDR3 coding sequence is TGTGCCAGCACTCGGGAAGCGGTAGGGACTGAAGCTTCCTTT. Protein product: CASTREAVGTEASF.

This clone was recorded only once. This chain joins TRBV27 and TRBJ2-1, with 12 bases matching TRBD1. The ends lost 4 bases at V and 7 bases at J; junction bases unmatched: 8. The CDR3 length is 16 residues. Germline V CDR1 and CDR2: MNHEY, SMNVEV (reference sequence). CDR3 residues: CASSSTWDRGRNEQFF. CDR3 coding DNA: TGTGCCAGCAGTTCGACCTGGGACAGGGGGCGAAATGAGCAGTTCTTC.

CDR3 amino acids: CASSHSGGPYNEQFF. CDR3 DNA: TGTGCCAGCAGCCATTCGGGGGGGCCGTACAATGAGCAGTTCTTC. The V gene is TRBV4-2, the J gene TRBJ2-1; 8 bases are a match to TRBD2. This CDR3 region has 15 residues. Losses at the gene ends were 3 bases for V and 4 bases for J; bases not matched to a gene: 5. Germline CDR1 LGHNA, CDR2 YNFKEQ.

The chain is built from TRBV6-1 and TRBJ2-3; possibly TRBD2 for D (5 bases). CDR3 length: 16 amino acids. Looked up from germline, CDR1 is MNHNS and CDR2 is SASEGT. V was clipped by 0 bases and J by 0 bases, with 10 bases between them. The CDR3 here is CASSEAGLSSTDTQYF. The CDR3 DNA reads as TGTGCCAGCAGTGAAGCTGGACTTTCGAGCACAGATACGCAGTATTTT.

The V gene is TRBV7-2, the J gene TRBJ2-2, with D possibly being TRBD1 (6 bases). CDR1 is SGHTA, CDR2 FQGNSA, per germline. This CDR3 comprises 16 residues. The ends were cut back, 1 base at V and 1 base at J, with 10 bases in the middle. The CDR3 loop is CASSLEGGLNTGELFF. For the CDR3, the DNA is TGTGCCAGCAGCTTAGAAGGGGGATTGAACACCGGGGAGCTGTTTTTT.

The J gene is TRBJ2-5, the V gene TRBV6-5, with TRBD2 matching over 12 bases. CDR3 size: 16 residues. The V gene end was trimmed by 0 bases and the J gene end by 4 bases; junction bases not matched to a gene: 3. CDR1 is MNHEY and CDR2 is SVGAGI in the germline V gene. Written as DNA, the CDR3 is TGTGCCAGCAGTTACTCGGCGGGACTAGCGGGAGAGACCCAGTACTTC. Its translation is CASSYSAGLAGETQYF.

The rearrangement links TRBV4-2 to TRBJ2-3; D possibly corresponds to TRBD2 (5 bases). This CDR3 has 15 amino acids. Germline lookup yields CDR1 LGHNA and CDR2 YNFKEQ. Trimming left V 5 bases short and J 0 bases short, with 12 bases between. The CDR3 region is CASSLEEASTDTQYF. CDR3 nucleotides: TGTGCCAGCAGCTTGGAGGAGGCTAGCACAGATACGCAGTATTTT.